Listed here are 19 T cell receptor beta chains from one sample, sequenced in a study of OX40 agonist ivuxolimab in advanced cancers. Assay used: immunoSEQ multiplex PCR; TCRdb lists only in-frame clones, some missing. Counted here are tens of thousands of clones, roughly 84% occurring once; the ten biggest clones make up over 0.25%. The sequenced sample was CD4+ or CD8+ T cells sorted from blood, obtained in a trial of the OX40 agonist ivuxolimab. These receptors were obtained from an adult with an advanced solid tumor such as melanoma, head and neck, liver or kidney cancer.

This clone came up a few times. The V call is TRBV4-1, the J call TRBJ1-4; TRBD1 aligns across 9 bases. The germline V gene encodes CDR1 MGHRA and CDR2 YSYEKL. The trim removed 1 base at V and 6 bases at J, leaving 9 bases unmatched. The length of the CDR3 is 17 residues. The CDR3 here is CASSQGELWTGDEKLFF. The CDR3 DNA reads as TGCGCCAGCAGCCAAGGGGAACTGTGGACAGGGGATGAAAAACTGTTTTTT.

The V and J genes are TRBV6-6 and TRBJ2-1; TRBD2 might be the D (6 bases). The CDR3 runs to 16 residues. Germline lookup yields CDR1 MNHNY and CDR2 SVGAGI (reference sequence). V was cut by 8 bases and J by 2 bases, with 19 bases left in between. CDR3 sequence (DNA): TGTGCCAGCCGGCGGGATAACGGGGTTACCTACAATGAGCAGTTCTTC. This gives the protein CASRRDNGVTYNEQFF.

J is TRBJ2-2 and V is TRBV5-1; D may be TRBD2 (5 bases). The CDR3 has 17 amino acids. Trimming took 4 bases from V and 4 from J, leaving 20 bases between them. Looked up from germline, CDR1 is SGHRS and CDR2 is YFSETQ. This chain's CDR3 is CASSGRVSRWGTGELFF. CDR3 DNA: TGCGCCAGCAGCGGGAGAGTGTCTCGTTGGGGCACCGGGGAGCTGTTTTTT.

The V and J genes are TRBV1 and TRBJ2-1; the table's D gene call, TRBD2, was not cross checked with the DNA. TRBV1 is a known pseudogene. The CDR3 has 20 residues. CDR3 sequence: CTSSVMRERGGSGFYNEQFF. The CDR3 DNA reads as TGCACCAGCAGCGTTATGCGCGAACGGGGGGGCAGTGGTTTCTACAATGAGCAGTTCTTC.

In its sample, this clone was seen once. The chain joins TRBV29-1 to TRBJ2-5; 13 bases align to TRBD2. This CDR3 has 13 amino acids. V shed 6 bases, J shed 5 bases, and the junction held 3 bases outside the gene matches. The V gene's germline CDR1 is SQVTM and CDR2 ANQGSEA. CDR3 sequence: CSVKLAGGETQYF. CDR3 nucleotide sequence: TGCAGCGTCAAACTAGCGGGAGGGGAGACCCAGTACTTC.

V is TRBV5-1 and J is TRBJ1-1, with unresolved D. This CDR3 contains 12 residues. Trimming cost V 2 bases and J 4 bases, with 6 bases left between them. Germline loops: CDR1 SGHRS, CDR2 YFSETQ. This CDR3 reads CASSFGPTEAFF. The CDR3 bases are TGCGCCAGCAGCTTTGGACCCACTGAAGCTTTCTTT.

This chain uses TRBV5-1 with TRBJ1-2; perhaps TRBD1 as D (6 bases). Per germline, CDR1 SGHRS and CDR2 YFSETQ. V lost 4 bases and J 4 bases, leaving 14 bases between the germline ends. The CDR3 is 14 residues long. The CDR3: CASSLRDKSYGYTF. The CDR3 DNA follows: TGCGCCAGCAGCCTTCGGGACAAGTCCTATGGCTACACCTTC.

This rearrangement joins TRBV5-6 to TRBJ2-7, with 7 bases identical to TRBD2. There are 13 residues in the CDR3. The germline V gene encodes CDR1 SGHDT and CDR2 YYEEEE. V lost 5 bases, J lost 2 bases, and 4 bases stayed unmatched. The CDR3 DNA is TGTGCCAGCAGTTCGGCGGGAGCCTACGAGCAGTACTTC. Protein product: CASSSAGAYEQYF.

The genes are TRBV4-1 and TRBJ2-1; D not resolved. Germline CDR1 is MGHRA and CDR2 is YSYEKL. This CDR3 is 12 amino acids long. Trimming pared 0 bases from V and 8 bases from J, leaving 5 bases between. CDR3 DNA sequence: TGCGCCAGCAGCCAAGAGGGCCATGAGCAGTTCTTC. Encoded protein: CASSQEGHEQFF.

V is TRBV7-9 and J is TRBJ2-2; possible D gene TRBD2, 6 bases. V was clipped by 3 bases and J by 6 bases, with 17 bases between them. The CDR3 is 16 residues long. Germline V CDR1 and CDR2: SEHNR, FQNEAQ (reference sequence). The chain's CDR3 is CASSFIRGGTAGELFF. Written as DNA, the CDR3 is TGTGCCAGCAGCTTTATTCGTGGGGGGACTGCCGGGGAGCTGTTTTTT.

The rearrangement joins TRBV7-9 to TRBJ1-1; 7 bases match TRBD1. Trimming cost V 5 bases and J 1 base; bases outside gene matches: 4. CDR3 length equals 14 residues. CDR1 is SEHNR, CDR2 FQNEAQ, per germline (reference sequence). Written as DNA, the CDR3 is TGTGCCAGCAGCAGGACAGGCAGGAACACTGAAGCTTTCTTT. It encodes CASSRTGRNTEAFF. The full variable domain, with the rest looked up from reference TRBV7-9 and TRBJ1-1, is DTGVSQNPRHKITKRGQNVTFRCDPISEHNRLYWYRQTLGQGPEFLTYFQNEAQLEKSRLLSDRFSAERPKGSFSTLEIQRTEQGDSAMYLCASSRTGRNTEAFFGQGTRLTVV.

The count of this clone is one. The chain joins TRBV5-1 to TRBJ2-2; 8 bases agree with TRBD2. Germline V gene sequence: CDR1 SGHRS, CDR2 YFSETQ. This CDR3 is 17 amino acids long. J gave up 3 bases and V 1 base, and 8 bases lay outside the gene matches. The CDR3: CASSLTTGTSYTGELFF. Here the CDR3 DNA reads TGCGCCAGCAGCTTGACAACCGGGACTAGTTACACCGGGGAGCTGTTTTTT.

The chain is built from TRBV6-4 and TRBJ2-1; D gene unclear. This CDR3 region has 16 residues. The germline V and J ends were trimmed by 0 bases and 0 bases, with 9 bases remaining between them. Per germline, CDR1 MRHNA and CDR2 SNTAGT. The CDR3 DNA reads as TGTGCCAGCAGTGACTCCGGCAGATCCTCCTACAATGAGCAGTTCTTC. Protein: CASSDSGRSSYNEQFF.

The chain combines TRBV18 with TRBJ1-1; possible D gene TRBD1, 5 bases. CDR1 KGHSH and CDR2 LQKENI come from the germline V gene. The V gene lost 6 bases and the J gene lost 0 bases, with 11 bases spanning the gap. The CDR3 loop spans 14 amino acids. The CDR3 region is CASSGARLNTEAFF. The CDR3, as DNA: TGTGCCAGCTCCGGGGCGCGGTTGAACACTGAAGCTTTCTTT. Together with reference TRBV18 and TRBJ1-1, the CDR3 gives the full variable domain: NAGVMQNPRHLVRRRGQEARLRCSPMKGHSHVYWYRQLPEEGLKFMVYLQKENIIDESGMPKERFSAEFPKEGPSILRIQQVVRGDSAAYFCASSGARLNTEAFFGQGTRLTVV.

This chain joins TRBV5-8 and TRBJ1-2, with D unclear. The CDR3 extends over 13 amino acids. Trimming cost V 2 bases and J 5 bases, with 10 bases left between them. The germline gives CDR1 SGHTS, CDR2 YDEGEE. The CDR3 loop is CASSLHIEYGYTF. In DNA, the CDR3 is TGTGCCAGCAGCTTACATATTGAGTATGGCTACACCTTC.

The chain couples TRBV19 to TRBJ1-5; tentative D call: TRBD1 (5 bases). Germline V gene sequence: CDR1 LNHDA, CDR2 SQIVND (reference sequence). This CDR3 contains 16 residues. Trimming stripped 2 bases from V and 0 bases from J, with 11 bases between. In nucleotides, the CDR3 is TGTGCCAGTAGTATACGTGGGACGGATAGCAATCAGCCCCAGCATTTT. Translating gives CASSIRGTDSNQPQHF.

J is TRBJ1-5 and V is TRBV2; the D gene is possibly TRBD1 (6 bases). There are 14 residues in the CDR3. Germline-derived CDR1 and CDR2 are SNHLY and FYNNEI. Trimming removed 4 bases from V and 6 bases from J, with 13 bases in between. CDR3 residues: CASSGQGMFQPQHF. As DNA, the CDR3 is TGTGCCAGCAGTGGGCAGGGGATGTTTCAGCCCCAGCATTTT.

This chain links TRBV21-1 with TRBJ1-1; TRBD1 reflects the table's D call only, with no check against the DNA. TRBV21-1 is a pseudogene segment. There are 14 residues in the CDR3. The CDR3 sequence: CASSKVRRGLVAFF. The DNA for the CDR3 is TGTGCCAGCAGCAAAGTTCGGAGGGGGCTGGTGGCTTTCTTT.

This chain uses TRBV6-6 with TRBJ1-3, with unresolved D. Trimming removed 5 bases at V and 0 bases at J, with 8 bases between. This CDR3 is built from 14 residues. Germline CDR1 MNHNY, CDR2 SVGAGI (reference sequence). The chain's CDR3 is CASSTSSSGNTIYF. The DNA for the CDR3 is TGTGCCAGCAGTACGAGTAGCTCTGGAAACACCATATATTTT.